This TCR beta chain is from a study of T-cell memory formation after mild COVID-19. On the study more broadly: Largely donor-specific sequence clusters came from a couple of donors.

Worth noting for this clonotype: Its matching antigen is unknown.

General study results and limits: Clones that contracted from day 15 to 85 were balanced CD4/CD8, while later expanders leaned CD4+.

Each CDR3 protein is one row after TCRdb ran MiXCR on the 5' RACE reads. Of 400,000 to 500,000 distinct CDR3 sequences listed, more than 20% are singletons. Input material: PBMCs or a T cell subset sorted from them (not recorded which). The receptor's source is an adult woman who had mild COVID-19 (a few samples of this study predate the infection). Cell type and time point are not known.

CDR3 DNA: TGTGCCAGCAGCACATCCGGGACGTACGGCGAGCAGTACTTC. This encodes CASSTSGTYGEQYF. The V and J genes are TRBV28 and TRBJ2-7, with D perhaps being TRBD1 or TRBD2 (5 bases each). Germline V gene lookup returns CDR1 MDHEN and CDR2 SYDVKM. V was clipped by 6 bases and J by 6 bases, with 18 bases between them. This CDR3 contains 14 residues.